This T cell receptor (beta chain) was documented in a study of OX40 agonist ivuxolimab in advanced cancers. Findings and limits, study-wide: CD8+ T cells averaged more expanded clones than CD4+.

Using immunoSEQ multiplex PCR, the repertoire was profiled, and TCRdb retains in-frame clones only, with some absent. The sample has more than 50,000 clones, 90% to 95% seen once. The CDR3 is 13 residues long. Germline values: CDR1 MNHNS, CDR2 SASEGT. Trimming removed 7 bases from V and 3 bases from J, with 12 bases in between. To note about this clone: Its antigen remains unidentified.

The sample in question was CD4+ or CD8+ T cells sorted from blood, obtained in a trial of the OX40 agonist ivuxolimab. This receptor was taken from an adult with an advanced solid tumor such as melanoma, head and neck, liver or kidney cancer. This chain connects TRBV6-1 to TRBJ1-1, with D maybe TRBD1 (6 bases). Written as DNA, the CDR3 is TGTGCCAGCACCAGCGGGACATACACTGAAGCTTTCTTT. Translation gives CASTSGTYTEAFF.